These T cell receptor beta chains were read from a single sample in a study of blood T cell repertoires in COVID-19. Libraries were prepared by immunoSEQ multiplex PCR; TCRdb keeps only in-frame clonotypes and omits some of them. This repertoire shows around 360,000 clones, around 87% found once; its top ten account for 8% to 13%. What was sequenced was peripheral blood. The receptor source for this set is a woman aged 25 to 39 with COVID-19, enrolled during active disease. Each CDR3 is given with its conserved first and last residue. Fields, in order: D gene, V gene, J gene, CDR3 protein, CDR3 DNA. D genes are given only for firm matches.

TRBD2	TRBV28	TRBJ2-2	CASSSTSGRNTGELFF	TGTGCCAGCAGTTCAACTAGCGGGAGGAACACCGGGGAGCTGTTTTTT
TRBD1	TRBV28	TRBJ1-1	CATCQQLGGVGTEAFF	TGTGCCACGTGCCAGCAGTTAGGGGGCGTTGGCACTGAAGCTTTCTTT
TRBD1	TRBV4-1	TRBJ1-6	CASSQGQDRTDSPLHF	TGCGCCAGCAGCCAAGGACAGGACAGGACGGATTCACCCCTCCACTTT
TRBD1	TRBV6-4	TRBJ2-1	CADRDRLNNEQFF	TGTGCCGACAGGGACAGGCTAAACAATGAGCAGTTCTTC
-	TRBV7-9	TRBJ1-4	CASSRTVLLTNEKLFF	TGTGCCAGCAGCCGGACAGTTTTGCTAACTAATGAAAAACTGTTTTTT
TRBD2	TRBV4-1	TRBJ2-7	CASSQARSGPSSYEQYF	TGCGCCAGCAGCCAAGCCCGTAGCGGGCCGAGCTCCTACGAGCAGTACTTC
-	TRBV19	TRBJ2-4	CASTPPQGSKNIQYF	TGTGCCAGTACCCCGCCCCAGGGCAGCAAAAACATTCAGTACTTC
TRBD2	TRBV4-2	TRBJ2-7	CASSQEIAGGYEQYF	TGTGCCAGCAGCCAAGAGATAGCGGGAGGCTACGAGCAGTACTTC
TRBD1	TRBV4-2	TRBJ2-1	CASSPGTGDYNEQFF	TGTGCCAGCAGCCCCGGGACAGGGGACTACAATGAGCAGTTCTTC
TRBD1	TRBV7-3	TRBJ2-3	CASSRRDSRTDTQYF	TGTGCCAGCAGCCGCCGGGACAGTCGCACAGATACGCAGTATTTT
TRBD2	TRBV3-1/TRBV3-2	TRBJ2-7	CASSQEAGEGYEQYF	TGTGCCAGCAGCCAAGAAGCGGGAGAGGGTTACGAGCAGTACTTC
TRBD1	TRBV27	TRBJ2-7	CASSLYPRTGFSYEQYF	TGTGCCAGCAGTTTATACCCAAGGACAGGGTTTTCTTACGAGCAGTACTTC